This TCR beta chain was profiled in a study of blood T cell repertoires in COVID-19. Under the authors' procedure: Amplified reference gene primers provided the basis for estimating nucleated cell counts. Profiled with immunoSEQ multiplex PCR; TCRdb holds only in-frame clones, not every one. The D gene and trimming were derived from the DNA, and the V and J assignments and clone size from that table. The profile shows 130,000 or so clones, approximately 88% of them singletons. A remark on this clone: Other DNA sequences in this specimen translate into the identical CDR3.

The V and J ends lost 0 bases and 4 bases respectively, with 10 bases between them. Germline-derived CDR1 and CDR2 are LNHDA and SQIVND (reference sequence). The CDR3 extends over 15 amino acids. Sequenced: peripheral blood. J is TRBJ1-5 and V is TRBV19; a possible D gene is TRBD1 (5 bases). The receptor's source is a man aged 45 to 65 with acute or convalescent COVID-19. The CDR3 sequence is CASSIDGGGNQPQHF. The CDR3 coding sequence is TGTGCCAGTAGTATAGATGGCGGGGGGAATCAGCCCCAGCATTTT.